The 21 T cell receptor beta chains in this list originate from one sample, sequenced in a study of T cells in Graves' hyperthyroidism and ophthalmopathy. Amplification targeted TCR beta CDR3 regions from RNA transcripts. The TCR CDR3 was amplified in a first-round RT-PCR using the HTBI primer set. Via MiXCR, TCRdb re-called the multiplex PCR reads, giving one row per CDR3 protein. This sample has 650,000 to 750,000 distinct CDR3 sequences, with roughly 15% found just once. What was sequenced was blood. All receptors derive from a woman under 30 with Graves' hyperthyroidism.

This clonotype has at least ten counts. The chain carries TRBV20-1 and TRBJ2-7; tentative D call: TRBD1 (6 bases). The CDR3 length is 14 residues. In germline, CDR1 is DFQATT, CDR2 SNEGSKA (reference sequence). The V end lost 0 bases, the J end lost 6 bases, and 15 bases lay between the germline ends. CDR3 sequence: CSARDSGEFSEQYF. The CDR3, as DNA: TGCAGTGCTAGAGATTCAGGGGAGTTTTCCGAGCAGTACTTC.

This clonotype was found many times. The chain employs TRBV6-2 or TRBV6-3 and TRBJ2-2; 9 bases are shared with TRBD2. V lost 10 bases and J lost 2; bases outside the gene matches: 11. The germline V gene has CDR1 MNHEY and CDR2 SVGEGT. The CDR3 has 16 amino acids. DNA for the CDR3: TGTGCCACCAACCCTAGCGGGACGAGAAACACCGGGGAGCTGTTTTTT. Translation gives CATNPSGTRNTGELFF.

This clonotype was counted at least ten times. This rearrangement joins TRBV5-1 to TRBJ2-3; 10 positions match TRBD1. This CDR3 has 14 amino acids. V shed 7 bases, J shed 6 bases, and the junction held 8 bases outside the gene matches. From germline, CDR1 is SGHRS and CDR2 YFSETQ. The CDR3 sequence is CASAPGTGDDTQYF. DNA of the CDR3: TGCGCCAGCGCGCCCGGGACAGGGGATGATACGCAGTATTTT.

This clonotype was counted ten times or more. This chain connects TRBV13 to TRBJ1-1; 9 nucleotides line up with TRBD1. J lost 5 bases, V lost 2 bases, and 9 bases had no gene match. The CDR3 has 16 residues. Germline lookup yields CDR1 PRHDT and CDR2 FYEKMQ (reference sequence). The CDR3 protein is CASSLRGAQGATEAFF. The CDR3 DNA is TGTGCCAGCAGCTTACGGGGAGCACAGGGGGCAACTGAAGCTTTCTTT. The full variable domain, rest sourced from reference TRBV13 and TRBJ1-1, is AAGVIQSPRHLIKEKRETATLKCYPIPRHDTVYWYQQGPGQDPQFLISFYEKMQSDKGSIPDRFSAQQFSDYHSELNMSSLELGDSALYFCASSLRGAQGATEAFFGQGTRLTVV.

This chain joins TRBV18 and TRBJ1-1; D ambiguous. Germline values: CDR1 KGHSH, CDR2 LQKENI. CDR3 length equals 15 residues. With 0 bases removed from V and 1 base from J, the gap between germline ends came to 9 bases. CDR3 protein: CASSPPKGPNTEAFF. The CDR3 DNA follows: TGTGCCAGCTCACCACCGAAGGGTCCGAACACTGAAGCTTTCTTT.

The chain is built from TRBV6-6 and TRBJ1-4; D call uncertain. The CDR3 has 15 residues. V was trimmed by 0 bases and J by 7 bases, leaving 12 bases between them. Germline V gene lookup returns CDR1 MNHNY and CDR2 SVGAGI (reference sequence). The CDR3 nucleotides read TGTGCCAGCAGTTACTCGGGGTCGGTTCGTGAAAAACTGTTTTTT. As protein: CASSYSGSVREKLFF.

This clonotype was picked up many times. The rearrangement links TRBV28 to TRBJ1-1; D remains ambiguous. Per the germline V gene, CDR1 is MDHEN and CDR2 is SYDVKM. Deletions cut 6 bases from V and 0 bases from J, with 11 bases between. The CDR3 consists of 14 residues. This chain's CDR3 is CASRQEVLNTEAFF. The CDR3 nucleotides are TGTGCCAGCAGGCAAGAGGTGTTGAACACTGAAGCTTTCTTT.

This CDR3 is CASSEWGRGSPLHF. The CDR3 nucleotides read TGTGCCAGCAGTGAATGGGGGCGGGGTTCACCCCTCCACTTT. This chain uses TRBV2 with TRBJ1-6, with D perhaps TRBD1 (6 bases). The germline V gene encodes CDR1 SNHLY and CDR2 FYNNEI. This CDR3 region has 14 residues. With 2 bases removed from V and 9 bases from J, the gap between germline ends came to 11 bases.

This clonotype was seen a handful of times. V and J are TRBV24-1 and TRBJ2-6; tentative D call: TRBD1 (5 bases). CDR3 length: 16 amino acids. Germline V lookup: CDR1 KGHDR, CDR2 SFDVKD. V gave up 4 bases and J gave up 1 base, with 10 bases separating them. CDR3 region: CATSDRQRSGANVLTF. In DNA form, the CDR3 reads TGTGCCACCAGTGACCGACAGAGATCTGGGGCCAACGTCCTGACTTTC.

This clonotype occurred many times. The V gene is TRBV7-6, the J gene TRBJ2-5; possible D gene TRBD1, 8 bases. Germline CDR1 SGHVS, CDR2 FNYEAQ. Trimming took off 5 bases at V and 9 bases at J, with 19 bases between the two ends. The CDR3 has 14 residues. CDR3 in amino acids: CASSLDRGGRAQYF. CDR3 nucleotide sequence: TGTGCCAGCAGCCTCGACAGGGGAGGGAGGGCCCAGTACTTC.

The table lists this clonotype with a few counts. The CDR3 reads CASTWTGSSYNEQFF. CDR3 in DNA: TGTGCCAGCACATGGACAGGGAGCTCCTACAATGAGCAGTTCTTC. V is TRBV2 and J is TRBJ2-1; 8 nucleotides match TRBD1. CDR1 is SNHLY and CDR2 is FYNNEI in the germline V gene. CDR3 length equals 15 residues. The V gene end was trimmed by 7 bases and the J gene end by 0 bases; junction bases not matched to a gene: 5.

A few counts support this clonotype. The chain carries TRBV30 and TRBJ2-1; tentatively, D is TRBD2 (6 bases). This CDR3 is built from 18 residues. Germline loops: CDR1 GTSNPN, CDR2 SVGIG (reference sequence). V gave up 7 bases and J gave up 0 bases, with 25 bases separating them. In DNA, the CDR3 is TGTGCCTCCAACCTGCCGGCGGGATCTTATAGCTCCTACAATGAGCAGTTCTTC. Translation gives CASNLPAGSYSSYNEQFF.

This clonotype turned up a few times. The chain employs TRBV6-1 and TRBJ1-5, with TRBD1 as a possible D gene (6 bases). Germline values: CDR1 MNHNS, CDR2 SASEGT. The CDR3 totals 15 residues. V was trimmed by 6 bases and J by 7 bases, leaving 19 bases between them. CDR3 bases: TGTGCCAGCAGCGGTTCTACAGGGAGACGGCAGCCCCAGCATTTT. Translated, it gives CASSGSTGRRQPQHF.

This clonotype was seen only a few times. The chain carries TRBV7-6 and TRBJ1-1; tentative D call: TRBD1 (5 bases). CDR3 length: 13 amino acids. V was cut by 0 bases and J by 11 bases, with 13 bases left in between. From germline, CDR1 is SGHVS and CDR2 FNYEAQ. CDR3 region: CASSLAGRGEAFF. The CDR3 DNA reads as TGTGCCAGCAGCTTAGCTGGAAGGGGTGAGGCTTTCTTT.

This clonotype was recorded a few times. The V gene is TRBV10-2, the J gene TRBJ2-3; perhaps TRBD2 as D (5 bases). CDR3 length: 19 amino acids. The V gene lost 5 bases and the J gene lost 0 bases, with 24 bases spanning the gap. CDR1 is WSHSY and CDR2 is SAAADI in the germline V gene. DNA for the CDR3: TGCGCCAGCAGTACCCCGACGGGGTACCCCTACCGTAGCACAGATACGCAGTATTTT. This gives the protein CASSTPTGYPYRSTDTQYF.

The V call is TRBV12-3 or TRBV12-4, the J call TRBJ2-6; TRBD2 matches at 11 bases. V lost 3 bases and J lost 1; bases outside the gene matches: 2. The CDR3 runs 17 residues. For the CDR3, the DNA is TGTGCCAGCAGTTTCCGGACTAGCGGGTCTGGGGCCAACGTCCTGACTTTC. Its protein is CASSFRTSGSGANVLTF.

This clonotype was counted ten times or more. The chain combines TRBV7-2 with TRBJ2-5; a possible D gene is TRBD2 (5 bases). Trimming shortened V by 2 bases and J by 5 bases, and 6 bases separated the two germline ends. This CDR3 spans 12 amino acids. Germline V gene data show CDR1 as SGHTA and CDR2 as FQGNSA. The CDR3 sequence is CASSLWEETQYF. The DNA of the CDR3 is TGTGCCAGCAGCTTATGGGAGGAGACCCAGTACTTC.

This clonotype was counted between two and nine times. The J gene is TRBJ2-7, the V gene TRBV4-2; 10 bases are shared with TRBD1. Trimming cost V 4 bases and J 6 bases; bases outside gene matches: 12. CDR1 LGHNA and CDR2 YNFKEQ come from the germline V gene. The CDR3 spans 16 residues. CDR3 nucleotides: TGTGCCAGCAGCCCGGCCCATCCCGGGACAGGGGCCGAGCAGTACTTC. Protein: CASSPAHPGTGAEQYF.

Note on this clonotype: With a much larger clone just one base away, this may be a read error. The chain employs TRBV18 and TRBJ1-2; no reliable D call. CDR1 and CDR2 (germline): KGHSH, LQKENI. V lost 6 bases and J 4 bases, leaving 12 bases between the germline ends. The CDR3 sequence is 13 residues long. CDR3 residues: CASSHGRTYGYTF. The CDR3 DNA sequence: TGTGCCAGCTCCCACGGACGGACCTATGGCTACACCTTC.

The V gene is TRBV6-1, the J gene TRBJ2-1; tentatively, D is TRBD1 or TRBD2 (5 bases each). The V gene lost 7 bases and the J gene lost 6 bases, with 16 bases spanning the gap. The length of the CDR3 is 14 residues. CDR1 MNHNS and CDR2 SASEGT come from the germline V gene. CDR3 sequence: CASTGRSSPNEQFF. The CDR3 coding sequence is TGTGCCAGCACAGGGAGATCGAGTCCCAATGAGCAGTTCTTC.

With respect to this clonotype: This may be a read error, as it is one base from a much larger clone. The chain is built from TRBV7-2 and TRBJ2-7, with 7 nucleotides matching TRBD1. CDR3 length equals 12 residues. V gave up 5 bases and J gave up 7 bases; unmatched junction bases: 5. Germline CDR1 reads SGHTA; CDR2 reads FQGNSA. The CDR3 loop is CASSHPGQEQYF. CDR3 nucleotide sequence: TGTGCCAGCAGCCACCCGGGACAGGAGCAGTACTTC.